One and the same sample provided the 23 T cell receptor beta chains below, sequenced in a study of T cell changes during pregnancy in multiple sclerosis. TCRdb's table, derived via immunoSEQ multiplex PCR, lists solely in-frame clones and lacks some. The sample records roughly 60,000 clones, about 90% being singletons. This specimen consisted of CD4+ T cells from peripheral blood mononuclear cells, obtained in the first trimester of pregnancy. The receptors originated from a female donor with multiple sclerosis, enrolled in a pregnancy study.

This clone has just one count. The CDR3 sequence is CASSPYGTDTQYF. CDR3 DNA: TGTGCCAGCAGTCCCTATGGCACAGATACGCAGTATTTT. The chain couples TRBV27 to TRBJ2-3; D gene ambiguous. There are 13 residues in the CDR3. Germline V gene data show CDR1 as MNHEY and CDR2 as SMNVEV (reference sequence). V was clipped by 5 bases and J by 1 base, with 7 bases between them.

This clone came up a few times. J is TRBJ2-2 and V is TRBV2, with D perhaps matching TRBD2 (7 bases). The CDR3 extends over 17 amino acids. The V end was cut by 6 bases, the J end by 6 bases, with 23 bases between. The germline V gene encodes CDR1 SNHLY and CDR2 FYNNEI. The CDR3 bases are TGTGCCAGCAGAGGGCTTCTCGGGGGGCCCCTCCCCGGGGAGCTGTTTTTT. Protein sequence: CASRGLLGGPLPGELFF.

This clone was recorded at least ten times. The chain uses TRBV6-1 and TRBJ2-7; no clear D. Trimming shortened V by 5 bases and J by 1 base, and 9 bases separated the two germline ends. The CDR3 has 13 amino acids. Germline loops: CDR1 MNHNS, CDR2 SASEGT. CDR3 sequence reads: CASSKTVSYEQYF. Written as DNA, the CDR3 is TGTGCCAGCAGTAAAACAGTTTCCTACGAGCAGTACTTC.

The rearrangement uses TRBV11-2 and TRBJ2-1, with D hard to call. Germline CDR1 reads SGHAT; CDR2 reads FQNNGV. The CDR3 covers 12 residues. V was trimmed by 6 bases and J by 8 bases, leaving 11 bases between them. CDR3 sequence: CASSLKEDEQFF. The CDR3 bases are TGTGCCAGCAGTCTAAAAGAAGATGAGCAGTTCTTC.

The CDR3 loop reads CASSQTGGIQYEQYF. CDR3 sequence (DNA): TGTGCCAGCAGCCAAACAGGGGGCATTCAATACGAGCAGTACTTC. V usage is TRBV7-9 and J usage is TRBJ2-7, with 9 bases that match TRBD1. Germline CDR1 reads SEHNR; CDR2 reads FQNEAQ (reference sequence). The CDR3 runs 15 residues. Unmatched junction bases numbered 9, after V lost 5 bases and J lost 4 bases.

The chain links TRBV19 to TRBJ1-2; TRBD1 matches 7 bases. This CDR3 has 13 amino acids. The ends lost 4 bases at V and 4 bases at J; junction bases unmatched: 3. CDR1 LNHDA and CDR2 SQIVND come from the germline V gene (reference sequence). CDR3 sequence (DNA): TGTGCCAGTAGTAAACAGGGGACCTATGGCTACACCTTC. Translation gives CASSKQGTYGYTF.

The chain is built from TRBV7-2 and TRBJ1-5; no definite D call. Germline loops: CDR1 SGHTA, CDR2 FQGNSA. V dropped 0 bases and J dropped 1 base, with 4 bases sitting between them. This CDR3 has 14 amino acids. The CDR3 nucleotides are TGTGCCAGCAGCTTAGCACGGAGCAATCAGCCCCAGCATTTT. It is translated as CASSLARSNQPQHF.

This clone was seen a single time. The chain uses TRBV7-2 and TRBJ1-1; 7 bases match TRBD1. Trimming removed 11 bases from V and 0 bases from J; junction bases left unmatched: 6. In germline, CDR1 is SGHTA, CDR2 FQGNSA. The CDR3 extends over 13 amino acids. The CDR3 DNA sequence: TGTGCCGGACAGGTCGTGATGAACACTGAAGCTTTCTTT. Protein: CAGQVVMNTEAFF.

The V gene is TRBV6-7, the J gene TRBJ2-5; 7 bases agree with TRBD1. TRBV6-7 has ORF status, its function being uncertain. J lost 2 bases, V lost 10 bases, and 7 bases had no gene match. This CDR3 is built from 13 residues. The CDR3 loop is CANLDRRQETQYF. CDR3 sequence (DNA): TGTGCCAACCTGGACAGGCGACAAGAGACCCAGTACTTC.

J is TRBJ2-7 and V is TRBV5-1; maybe TRBD1 (6 bases). Trimming took off 4 bases at V and 3 bases at J, with 20 bases between the two ends. The CDR3 runs 16 residues. Germline V CDR1 and CDR2: SGHRS, YFSETQ. CDR3 nucleotides: TGCGCCAGCAGCGGCCGCAGGGGCAAGAAAGGCTACGAGCAGTACTTC. It codes for CASSGRRGKKGYEQYF.

V and J are TRBV5-4 and TRBJ2-3; D not certain. Germline values: CDR1 SGHNT, CDR2 YYREEE (reference sequence). V was pared by 0 bases and J by 8 bases, with 13 bases between. This CDR3 spans 14 amino acids. CDR3 sequence reads: CASSLGAPRSTQYF. The CDR3, as DNA: TGTGCCAGCAGCTTGGGTGCCCCTAGGTCTACGCAGTATTTT.

This clone was recorded only once. This chain uses TRBV12-5 with TRBJ2-3; D is undetermined. The germline CDR1 and CDR2 sequences are LGHNT and FRNRAP. The V end was cut by 1 base, the J end by 0 bases, with 5 bases between. There are 14 residues in the CDR3. The CDR3 reads CASGLGTSTDTQYF. The CDR3 region has the DNA TGTGCTAGTGGTTTGGGAACTAGCACAGATACGCAGTATTTT.

The V and J genes are TRBV5-4 and TRBJ2-3; TRBD1 matches 9 bases. Germline loops: CDR1 SGHNT, CDR2 YYREEE (reference sequence). This CDR3 is built from 14 residues. The V segment lost 4 bases and the J segment 2 bases; nucleotides outside the gene matches: 2. The CDR3 DNA sequence: TGTGCCAGCAGCCGGGACAGGGCCACAGATACGCAGTATTTT. It translates to CASSRDRATDTQYF.

V usage is TRBV25-1 and J usage is TRBJ1-3; TRBD1 is a possible D gene (6 bases). Germline values: CDR1 MGHDK, CDR2 SYGVNS. The germline V and J ends were trimmed by 4 bases and 4 bases, with 8 bases remaining between them. The CDR3 has 13 amino acids. DNA of the CDR3: TGTGCCAGCAGTGCGGGGGGCGGAAACACCATATATTTT. Its protein is CASSAGGGNTIYF. Supplemented by reference TRBV25-1 and TRBJ1-3, the full variable domain reads EADIYQTPRYLVIGTGKKITLECSQTMGHDKMYWYQQDPGMELHLIHYSYGVNSTEKGDLSSESTVSRIRTEHFPLTLESARPSHTSQYLCASSAGGGNTIYFGEGSWLTVV.

The chain carries TRBV6-5 and TRBJ2-5, with 12 positions matching TRBD2. The germline CDR1 and CDR2 sequences are MNHEY and SVGAGI. The CDR3 loop spans 15 amino acids. V trimming: 6 bases; J trimming: 4 bases; junction bases outside the gene matches: 6. The CDR3 spells CASSRLAGAGETQYF. CDR3 in DNA: TGTGCCAGCAGCCGACTAGCGGGGGCAGGAGAGACCCAGTACTTC.

The table lists this clone with a count of one. The chain links TRBV7-2 to TRBJ1-5; no clear D. Trimming left V 3 bases short and J 1 base short, with 4 bases between. This CDR3 comprises 13 residues. The germline V gene has CDR1 SGHTA and CDR2 FQGNSA. This CDR3 reads CASSLSSNQPQHF. The CDR3, as DNA: TGTGCCAGCAGCTTGTCAAGCAATCAGCCCCAGCATTTT.

This rearrangement joins TRBV21-1 to TRBJ1-1; TRBD1, the table's D call, lacks a check against the DNA. TRBV21-1 is a documented pseudogene. This CDR3 has 15 amino acids. Here the CDR3 DNA reads TGTGCCAGCAGCAAACGGTCAGGCCTGAACACTGAAGCTTTCTTT. Translation gives CASSKRSGLNTEAFF.

The chain combines TRBV6-6 with TRBJ1-1, with 10 positions matching TRBD1. This CDR3 contains 16 residues. The germline V gene has CDR1 MNHNY and CDR2 SVGAGI (reference sequence). V lost 4 bases, J lost 1 base, and 6 bases stayed unmatched. The CDR3 sequence is CASSSGTGVTNTEAFF. The CDR3 DNA reads as TGTGCCAGCAGTTCCGGGACAGGGGTGACGAACACTGAAGCTTTCTTT.

The chain joins TRBV5-5 to TRBJ1-2; 7 bases are shared with TRBD1. The germline V gene encodes CDR1 SGHKS and CDR2 YYEKEE (reference sequence). V lost 4 bases, J lost 3 bases, and 3 bases stayed unmatched. The CDR3 runs to 13 residues. CDR3 protein: CASSGTAYYGYTF. The CDR3 DNA sequence: TGTGCCAGCAGCGGGACAGCTTACTATGGCTACACCTTC.

The V call is TRBV11-3, the J call TRBJ1-4, with a possible D match to TRBD1 (5 bases). The CDR3 consists of 13 residues. In germline, CDR1 is SGHNT, CDR2 YENEEA. Trimming left V 5 bases short and J 5 bases short, with 9 bases between. The CDR3 is CASSRTNNEKLFF. As DNA, the CDR3 is TGTGCCAGCAGCAGGACAAACAATGAAAAACTGTTTTTT.

This chain links TRBV7-9 with TRBJ1-4; D possibly corresponds to TRBD1 (5 bases). V shed 4 bases and J shed 5 bases, with 11 bases lying between them. This CDR3 comprises 14 residues. Germline CDR1 and CDR2: SEHNR and FQNEAQ (reference sequence). The CDR3 loop reads CASSYSQENEKLFF. The CDR3 bases are TGTGCCAGCAGCTACTCACAGGAGAATGAAAAACTGTTTTTT.

The chain carries TRBV19 and TRBJ1-2; D is ambiguous. Germline CDR1 and CDR2: LNHDA and SQIVND (reference sequence). This CDR3 is built from 16 residues. With 3 bases removed from V and 4 bases from J, the gap between germline ends came to 18 bases. Written as DNA, the CDR3 is TGTGCCAGTAGTATGGAACGGGGTGGCGAGGGCTATGGCTACACCTTC. Its protein is CASSMERGGEGYGYTF.

V gene TRBV7-2 combines with J gene TRBJ2-1; no reliable D call. CDR1 and CDR2 (germline): SGHTA, FQGNSA. The ends were cut back, 5 bases at V and 0 bases at J, with 11 bases in the middle. This CDR3 comprises 15 residues. The DNA of the CDR3 is TGTGCCAGCAGCCCCGGGTTTAGCTCCTACAATGAGCAGTTCTTC. Translation: CASSPGFSSYNEQFF.